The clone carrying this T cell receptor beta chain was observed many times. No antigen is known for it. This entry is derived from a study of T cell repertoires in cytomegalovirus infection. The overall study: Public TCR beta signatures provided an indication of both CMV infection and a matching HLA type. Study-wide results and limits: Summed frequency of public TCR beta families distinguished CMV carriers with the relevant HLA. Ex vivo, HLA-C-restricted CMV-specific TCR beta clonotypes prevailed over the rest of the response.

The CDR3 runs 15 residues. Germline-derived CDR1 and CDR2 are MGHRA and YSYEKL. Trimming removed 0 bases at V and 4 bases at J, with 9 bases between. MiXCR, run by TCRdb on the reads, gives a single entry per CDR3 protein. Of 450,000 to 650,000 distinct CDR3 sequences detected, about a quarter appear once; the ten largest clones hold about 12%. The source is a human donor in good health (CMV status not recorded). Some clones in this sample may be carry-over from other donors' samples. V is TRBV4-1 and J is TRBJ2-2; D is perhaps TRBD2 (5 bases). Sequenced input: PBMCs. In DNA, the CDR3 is TGCGCCAGCAGCCAAGATATTCGGGGCACCGGGGAGCTGTTTTTT. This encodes CASSQDIRGTGELFF.